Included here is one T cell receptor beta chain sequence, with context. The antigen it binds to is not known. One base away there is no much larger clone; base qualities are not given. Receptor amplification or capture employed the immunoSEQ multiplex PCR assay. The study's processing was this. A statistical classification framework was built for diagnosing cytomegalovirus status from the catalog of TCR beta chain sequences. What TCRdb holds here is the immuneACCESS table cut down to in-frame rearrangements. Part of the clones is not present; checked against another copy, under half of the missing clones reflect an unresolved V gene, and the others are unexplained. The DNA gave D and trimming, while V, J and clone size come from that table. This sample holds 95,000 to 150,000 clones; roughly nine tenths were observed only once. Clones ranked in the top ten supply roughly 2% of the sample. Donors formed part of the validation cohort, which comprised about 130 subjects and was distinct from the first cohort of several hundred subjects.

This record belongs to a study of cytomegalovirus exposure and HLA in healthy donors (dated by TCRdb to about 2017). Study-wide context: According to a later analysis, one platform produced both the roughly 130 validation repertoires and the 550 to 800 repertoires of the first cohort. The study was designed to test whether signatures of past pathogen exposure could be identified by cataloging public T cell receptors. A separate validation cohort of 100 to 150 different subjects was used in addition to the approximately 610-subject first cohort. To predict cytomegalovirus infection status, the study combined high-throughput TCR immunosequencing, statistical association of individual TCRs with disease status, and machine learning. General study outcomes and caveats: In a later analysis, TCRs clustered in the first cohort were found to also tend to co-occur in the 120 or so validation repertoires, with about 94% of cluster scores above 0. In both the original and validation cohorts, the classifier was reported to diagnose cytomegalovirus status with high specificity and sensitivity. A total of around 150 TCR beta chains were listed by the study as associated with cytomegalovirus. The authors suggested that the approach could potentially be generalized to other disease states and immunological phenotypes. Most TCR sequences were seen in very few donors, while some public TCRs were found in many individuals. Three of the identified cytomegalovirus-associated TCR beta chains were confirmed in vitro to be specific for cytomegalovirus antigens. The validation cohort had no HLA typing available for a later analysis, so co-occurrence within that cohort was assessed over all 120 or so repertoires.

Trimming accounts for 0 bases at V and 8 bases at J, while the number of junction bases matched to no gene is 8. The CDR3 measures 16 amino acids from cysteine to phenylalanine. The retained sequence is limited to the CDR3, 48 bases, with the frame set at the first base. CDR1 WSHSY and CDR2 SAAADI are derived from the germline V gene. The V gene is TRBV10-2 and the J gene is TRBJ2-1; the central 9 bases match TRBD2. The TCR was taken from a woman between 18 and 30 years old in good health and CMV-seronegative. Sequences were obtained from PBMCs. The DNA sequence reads TGCGCCAGCAGTGAGTCGACATTAGCGGGAGAAGATGAGCAGTTCTTC. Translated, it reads CASSESTLAGEDEQFF.